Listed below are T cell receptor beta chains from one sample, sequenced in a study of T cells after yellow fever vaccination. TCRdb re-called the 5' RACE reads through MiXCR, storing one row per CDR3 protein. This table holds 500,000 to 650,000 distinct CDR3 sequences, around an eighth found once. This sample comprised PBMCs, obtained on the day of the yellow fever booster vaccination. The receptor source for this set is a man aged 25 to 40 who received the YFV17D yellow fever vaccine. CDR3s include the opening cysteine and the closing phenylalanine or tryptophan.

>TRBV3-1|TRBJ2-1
CASSQEGLAGQFF
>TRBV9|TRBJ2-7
CASSIGQGTYEQYF
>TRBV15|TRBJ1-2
CATSRDGVGKRGYTF
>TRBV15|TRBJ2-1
CATSRESSIPYNEQFF
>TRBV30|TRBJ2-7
CAWAQGGNSYEQYF
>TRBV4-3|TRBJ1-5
CASSQESHRDQPQHF
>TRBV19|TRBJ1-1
CASSIDGGLTEAFF
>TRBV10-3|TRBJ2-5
CAIRPRDSQETQYF
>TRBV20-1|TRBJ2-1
CSASGSRQGTRSSSYNEQFF
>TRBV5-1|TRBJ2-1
CASSLGGQGKVNEQFF
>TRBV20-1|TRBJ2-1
CSAKPLAVSSYNEQFF
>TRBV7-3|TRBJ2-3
CASSFSSGTSPDTQYF
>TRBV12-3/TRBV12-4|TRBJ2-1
CASSFRTRSYNEQFF
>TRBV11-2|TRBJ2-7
CASSLDQSGGSYEQYF
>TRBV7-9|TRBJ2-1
CASTETYNEQFF
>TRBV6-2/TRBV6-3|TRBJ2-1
CASSYSIGERGNEQFF
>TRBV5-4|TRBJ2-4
CASSLKLGGAKNIQYF
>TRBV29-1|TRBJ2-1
CSVGGRLYNEQFF
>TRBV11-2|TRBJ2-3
CASSLAGFGTDTQYF
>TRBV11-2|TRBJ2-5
CASRRLTTWRESDAQYF
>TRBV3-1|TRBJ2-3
CASSQERAGRDTQYF
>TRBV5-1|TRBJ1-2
CASSLDDRDYTF